This T cell receptor (beta chain) emerged from a study of beta chain features in type 1 diabetes. Overall study findings and caveats: Moderate but significant shortening of TCRB CDR3s was recorded in all four CD4+ subsets from Type 1 diabetes patients. Sampled from patients, naive, central memory and Treg TCRB repertoires appeared more similar than those sampled from healthy donors.

This clone was detected only a few times. Its specificity is not known. The CDR3 runs to 15 residues. Trimming left V 5 bases short and J 2 bases short, with 16 bases between. CDR1 is SGHVS and CDR2 is FNYEAQ in the germline V gene. Of the isolated RNA, all was reverse transcribed, and so the sequenced material was expressed TCRB transcripts. The method was immunoSEQ multiplex PCR; TCRdb's version includes in-frame clones alone and lacks a portion of them. The table shows about 120,000 clones, with 16% occurring only once. The authors obtained over 95% purity in all sorted populations. The sample was central memory CD4+ T cells from blood. The rearrangement links TRBV7-6 to TRBJ2-7, with D maybe TRBD1 (6 bases). This TCR was sampled from a man aged 30 to 45 with type 1 diabetes. The DNA of the CDR3 is TGTGCCAGCAGCCCTCGGACAGAAACCACCTACGAGCAGTACTTC. Translating it yields CASSPRTETTYEQYF.